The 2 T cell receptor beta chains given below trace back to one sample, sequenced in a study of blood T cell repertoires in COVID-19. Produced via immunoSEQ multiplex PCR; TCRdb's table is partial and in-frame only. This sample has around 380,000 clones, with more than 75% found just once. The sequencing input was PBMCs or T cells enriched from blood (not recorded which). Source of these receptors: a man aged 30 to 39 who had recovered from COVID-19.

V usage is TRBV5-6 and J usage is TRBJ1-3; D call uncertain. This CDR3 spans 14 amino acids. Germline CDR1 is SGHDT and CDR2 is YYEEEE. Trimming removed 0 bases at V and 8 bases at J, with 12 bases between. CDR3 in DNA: TGTGCCAGCAGCTTGGCTGGACTGGGGTACACCATATATTTT. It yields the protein CASSLAGLGYTIYF.

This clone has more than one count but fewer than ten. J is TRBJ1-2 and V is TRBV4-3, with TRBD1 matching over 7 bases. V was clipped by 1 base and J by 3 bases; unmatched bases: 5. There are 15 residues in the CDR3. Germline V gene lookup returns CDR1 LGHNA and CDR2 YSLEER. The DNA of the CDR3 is TGCGCCAGCAGCCAAGTAACAGGGGATCACTATGGCTACACCTTC. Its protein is CASSQVTGDHYGYTF.